This TCR beta chain derives from a study of tumor-infiltrating lymphocytes in primary liver carcinoma. DNA and RNA were both co-extracted from about 19-30 mg of bulk tissue that had not been sorted. Overall study results and limits: Tumor-adjacent and tumor-blood pairs showed less overlap than tumor region pairs.

Details on this clonotype: Its antigen remains unknown. The junction differs from germline at one of its ends, possibly a read error.

The CDR3 runs to 18 residues. The germline CDR1 and CDR2 sequences are SGHNT and YENEEA. With a constant-region primer, TCR beta cDNA was made from around 530 ng of total RNA. ARM-PCR was slightly modified, and three nested multiplex PCR rounds with it gave rise to the TCR beta libraries. Amplification in the first two PCR rounds was performed using TRBV1-TRBV30 forward primers and a C-beta reverse primer for approximately 10 cycles each. TCRdb ran MiXCR on the multiplex PCR reads and lists one entry per CDR3 protein. The data contain approximately 120,000 distinct CDR3 sequences, roughly three fifths of them singletons.

Sequencing was done on a sample of liver tumor tissue from sampling region 3. Specified subset: tumor region T3, left-lateral pole. The TCR originated in a woman aged 55-69 years with primary liver carcinoma and hepatitis B virus infection. The V gene is TRBV11-3, the J gene TRBJ2-1; 7 bases agree with TRBD2. The CDR3 is CASSLGQCGRAGYDEQFF. The CDR3 DNA follows: TGTGCCAGCAGCTTAGGTCAATGTGGGAGGGCCGGCTACGATGAGCAGTTCTTT.